The following is a TCR beta chain sequence with its context. The sample comes from a study of shared clonotypes between healthy human individuals. Trimming took 2 bases from V and 10 from J; bases not matched to a gene: 5. The CDR3 length is 14 residues. The V gene's germline CDR1 is MNHEY and CDR2 SMNVEV (reference sequence). Unsorted PBMCs provided DNA that was sequenced on ten immunoSEQ deep assay plates. The assay was immunoSEQ multiplex PCR, and TCRdb's table has in-frame clones only and misses some. The sample holds under 600,000 clones; just over 75% are singletons and the top ten take 12%. The genes are TRBV27 and TRBJ1-6; 7 nucleotides align to TRBD1. The receptor was derived from a middle-aged woman in good health. Some clones in this sample may be carry-over from other donors' samples. Sample: PBMCs. The DNA of the CDR3 is TGTGCCAGCAGTTTACTAGGGGGCGGCTCACCCCTCCACTTT. Encoded protein: CASSLLGGGSPLHF.